The clone carrying this T cell receptor beta chain was recorded a few times. Its antigen is as yet unknown. The diagnoses drew upon clinical symptoms, serum thyroxine and TRAb, thyroid ultrasound and orbital computed tomography. PBMCs were obtained from approximately 10 ml fresh peripheral blood. After removal of 4 bases from V and 7 bases from J, the junction contained 4 bases not matched to a gene. The CDR3 length is 15 residues. Germline V lookup: CDR1 SGHRS, CDR2 YFSETQ. The sample is drawn from a study of T cells in Graves' hyperthyroidism and ophthalmopathy. For the study at large: Blood was drawn when the patient was first diagnosed and still untreated. Study-level findings and limits: In the blood, most expanded thyroid clonotypes above 0.001 appeared as well.

The TCR beta CDR3 regions underwent amplification using RNA transcripts as the source. A first-round RT-PCR of the TCR CDR3 used the HTBI primer set. Using its own MiXCR run on the multiplex PCR reads, TCRdb lists one record per CDR3 protein. The table lists fewer than 650,000 distinct CDR3 sequences, approximately 14% of them singletons, with 5% to 7% in the top ten. J is TRBJ1-6 and V is TRBV5-1, with TRBD1 matching 11 bases. Material: blood. The receptor was derived from a woman aged 25 to 39 with Graves' hyperthyroidism that later progressed to Graves' ophthalmopathy. CDR3 DNA sequence: TGCGCCAGCAGCCCCCGGGACAGGGGGAATTCACCCCTCCACTTT. Translating gives CASSPRDRGNSPLHF.